What follows are 3 T cell receptor beta chains derived from one specimen sequenced in a study of PD-L1 blockade in urothelial cancer. TCRdb keeps only in-frame clones here, not all; method: immunoSEQ multiplex PCR. The table lists about 52,000 clones, over 75% of them singletons. The material sequenced was PBMCs, taken around atezolizumab (anti-PD-L1) treatment. The receptors here all came from a middle-aged man with urothelial cancer.

The chain combines TRBV19 with TRBJ2-3; 8 bases line up with TRBD2. Germline V gene data show CDR1 as LNHDA and CDR2 as SQIVND (reference sequence). The V gene end was trimmed by 4 bases and the J gene end by 5 bases; junction bases not matched to a gene: 14. The CDR3 is made up of 17 amino acids. CDR3 loop: CASSSSGGASLRDTQYF. CDR3 coding DNA: TGTGCCAGTAGTAGCTCGGGGGGGGCGTCCTTGCGAGATACGCAGTATTTT.

The chain joins TRBV19 to TRBJ1-2, with D possibly matching TRBD1 (5 bases). This CDR3 is 15 amino acids long. Trimming shortened V by 4 bases and J by 2 bases, and 14 bases separated the two germline ends. Looked up from germline, CDR1 is LNHDA and CDR2 is SQIVND (reference sequence). CDR3 amino acids: CASSNLAGRNYGYTF. The DNA of the CDR3 is TGTGCCAGTAGTAACCTGGCGGGACGGAACTATGGCTACACCTTC.

V is TRBV9 and J is TRBJ2-6, with D hard to call. The germline V gene has CDR1 SGDLS and CDR2 YYNGEE. CDR3 size: 15 residues. V was pared by 2 bases and J by 0 bases, with 6 bases between. This chain's CDR3 is CASSVSSSGANVLTF. The CDR3 bases are TGTGCCAGCAGCGTGAGTAGCTCTGGGGCCAACGTCCTGACTTTC.